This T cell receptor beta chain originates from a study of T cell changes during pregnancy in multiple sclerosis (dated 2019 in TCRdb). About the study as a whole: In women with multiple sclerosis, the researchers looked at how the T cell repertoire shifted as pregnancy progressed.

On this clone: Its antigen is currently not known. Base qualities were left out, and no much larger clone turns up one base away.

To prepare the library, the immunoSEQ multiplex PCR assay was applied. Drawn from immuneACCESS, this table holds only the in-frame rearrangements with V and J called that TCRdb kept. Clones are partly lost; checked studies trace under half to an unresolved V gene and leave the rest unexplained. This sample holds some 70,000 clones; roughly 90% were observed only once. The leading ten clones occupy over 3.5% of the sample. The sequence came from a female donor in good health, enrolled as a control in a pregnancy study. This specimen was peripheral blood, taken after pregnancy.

The CDR3 region reads CASSVRGDSHTGELFF. The nucleotide sequence is TGTGCCAGCAGCGTTAGAGGGGACAGTCACACCGGGGAGCTGTTTTTT. The rearranged segments are TRBV9 and TRBJ2-2, with 7 bases aligning to TRBD1. Germline trimming: 2 bases from V, 3 bases from J; junction bases outside gene matches: 7. Looking up the germline V gene yields CDR1 SGDLS and CDR2 YYNGEE. From the cysteine up to the phenylalanine, the CDR3 has a length of 16 residues. CDR3 DNA is the only sequence kept; it has 48 bases, read in frame from the first base. Reference TRBV9 and TRBJ2-2 proteins supply the regions before and after the CDR3; the full variable domain is: DSGVTQTPKHLITATGQRVTLRCSPRSGDLSVYWYQQSLDQGLQFLIQYYNGEERAKGNILERFSAQQFPDLHSELNLSSLELGDSALYFCASSVRGDSHTGELFFGEGSRLTVL.